This TCR beta chain is drawn from a study of blood T cells in healthy people across ages. Donors were healthy Caucasian individuals from Russia aged roughly 6 to 90. A second PCR of 7 to 11 cycles used a sample-barcoded 5' primer and a J-beta primer mix. Carrying 12 random nucleotides, a template-switch adaptor labeled each individual cDNA molecule. MiXCR was run by TCRdb on the 5' RACE reads, yielding one entry per CDR3 protein. The sample records around 1.5 million distinct CDR3 sequences, 42% being singletons. This clonotype was seen a handful of times. Germline loops: CDR1 SGDLS, CDR2 YYNGEE. CDR3 length: 18 amino acids. The V and J ends lost 4 bases and 0 bases respectively, with 20 bases between them.

The rearrangement uses TRBV9 and TRBJ2-1, with a possible D match to TRBD2 (7 bases). The TCR was taken from a woman in her late teens or twenties in good health. The sequenced sample was blood. The CDR3 DNA reads as TGTGCCAGCAGCCCCCGTGTGGGGGGGCCCAGCTCCTACAATGAGCAGTTCTTC. It codes for CASSPRVGGPSSYNEQFF.